The source of this T cell receptor beta chain is a study of blood T cell repertoires in COVID-19. On the study more broadly: Samples representing acute and convalescent COVID-19 were sourced from the United States, Italy and Spain. In each case, the material was cDNA or gDNA derived from T cells, B-cell-depleted T cells, or PBMCs.

This clone was seen only once. Adults between roughly 18 and 95 years of age took part from fewer than 30 US areas. Trimming pared 0 bases from V and 6 bases from J, leaving 17 bases between. This CDR3 is 16 amino acids long. Germline lookup yields CDR1 MGHRA and CDR2 YSYEKL. The authors' processing: For nucleated cells, counts were estimated from reference gene primer amplification. Here immunoSEQ multiplex PCR was the method, and the copy in TCRdb shows in-frame clones only, minus some. That table gives V, J and clone size, and the DNA gave D and trimming. The data show over 350,000 clones, about nine tenths seen once.

The sequence derives from a woman in her forties who had been exposed to COVID-19. The chain uses TRBV4-1 and TRBJ1-1, with D uncertain. What was sequenced was PBMCs or T cells enriched from blood (not recorded which). Here the CDR3 reads CASSQDLTVSRPEAFF. The CDR3 coding sequence is TGCGCCAGCAGCCAAGATCTCACGGTAAGCAGGCCTGAAGCTTTCTTT.